This T cell receptor beta chain came from a study of CD8 T cells in ankylosing spondylitis. Whole-study results and caveats: Disease-linked clones displayed a CD8+ phenotype and appeared relatively rarely in peripheral blood. Reportedly, disease-linked clones are significantly enriched in ankylosing spondylitis patients' matched synovial fluid. Some of the motif variants had earlier been found in reactive arthritis patients' fluid and blood.

TCRdb reanalysed the 5' RACE reads using MiXCR and keeps one entry per CDR3 protein. Of 90,000 to 120,000 distinct CDR3 sequences in the sample, 24% were seen once. This clonotype was observed a few times. As yet, its antigen is unknown. Germline CDR1 reads LGHNA; CDR2 reads YNFKEQ. The CDR3 has 14 residues. With 3 bases clipped from V and 0 bases from J, the junction kept 1 base outside the gene matches. The TCR was taken from a male donor with ankylosing spondylitis. Sequencing was carried out using synovial fluid, either unsorted or a sorted T cell fraction (not recorded which). The chain recombines TRBV4-2 with TRBJ1-1, with 7 positions matching TRBD1. The CDR3 DNA is TGTGCCAGCAGCCAGGGGACAGTGAACACTGAAGCTTTCTTT. Translated: CASSQGTVNTEAFF.